This is a list of T cell receptor beta chains from one sample in a study of CD4 T cells in relation to SARS-CoV-2 and coronaviruses. Antigens of these TCRs are unknown. Produced via immunoSEQ multiplex PCR; TCRdb's table is partial and in-frame only. The table includes more than 20,000 clones, roughly 73% detected once. The sequenced sample consisted of CD4+ T cells from PBMCs, cultured in vitro. The source is a human donor in good health. CDR3s include the opening cysteine and the closing phenylalanine or tryptophan. D genes are given only for firm matches. Where a row states a size, it is once, few, many or the class of an expanded clone; other rows omit it.

cdr3_nt cdr3_aa clone_size j_call d_call v_call
TGTGCCAGCTCACTTCTTATCTCTGGGGCCAACGTCCTGACTTTC CASSLLISGANVLTF - TRBJ2-6 - TRBV18
TGCGCCAGCAGCGGGACAGGGGGCCCAGATACGCAGTATTTT CASSGTGGPDTQYF - TRBJ2-3 TRBD1 TRBV5-1
TGTGCCAGCAGCTTCACTCCGGGCGGGGAGCTGTTTTTT CASSFTPGGELFF - TRBJ2-2 - TRBV7-3
TGTGCCAGCAGTCCACTCCCGGACAGGGGGCTCTATGGCTACACCTTC CASSPLPDRGLYGYTF - TRBJ1-2 TRBD1 TRBV27
TGTGCCAGTCAGACAGGGGTTGATACCGGGGAGCTGTTTTTT CASQTGVDTGELFF - TRBJ2-2 TRBD1 TRBV19
TGTGCCAGCAGCTCCTCCCCGCGGACCGACTACAATGAGCAGTTCTTC CASSSSPRTDYNEQFF - TRBJ2-1 - TRBV5-4
TGTGCCAGCAGTGTTTCAGTCTGGACTAGGACTAGCGGTGAGCAGTTCTTC CASSVSVWTRTSGEQFF - TRBJ2-1 TRBD2 TRBV6-4
TGTGCCAGCTCACCAGGGCGGCAGTGGGAGCAGTACTTC CASSPGRQWEQYF - TRBJ2-7 - TRBV18
TGCGCCAGCAGCTTTGGGACTTCGGGAAACACCATATATTTT CASSFGTSGNTIYF - TRBJ1-3 - TRBV5-1
TGTGCCAGTAGTATGAGGGCCACTGAAGCTTTCTTT CASSMRATEAFF - TRBJ1-1 - TRBV19
TGCGCCAGCAGCCAAGTACGGGAATACAATGAGCAGTTCTTC CASSQVREYNEQFF - TRBJ2-1 - TRBV4-1
TGCGCCAGCAGCTTGGCCCCTAGTAGCGGGAGCTACGAGCAGTACTTC CASSLAPSSGSYEQYF - TRBJ2-7 TRBD2 TRBV5-1
TGTGCCAGCAGGGTGGACAGTTCTAACTATGGCTACACCTTC CASRVDSSNYGYTF - TRBJ1-2 - TRBV6-5
TGTGCCAGCAGTTCCAGGGGGTTGTATGAAAAACTGTTTTTT CASSSRGLYEKLFF - TRBJ1-4 TRBD1 TRBV28
TGTGCCAGCAGCTCCAACCGGGACTCCTACTACGAGCAGTACTTC CASSSNRDSYYEQYF - TRBJ2-7 - TRBV7-9
TGCGCCAGCAGCTACGGCCAGGAAAGCTCCTACAATGAGCAGTTCTTC CASSYGQESSYNEQFF few TRBJ2-1 - TRBV5-1
TGTGCCAGCACGGCCTCACGGGGGAATAGTTACGAGCAGTACTTC CASTASRGNSYEQYF - TRBJ2-7 - TRBV5-6
TGCGCCAGCAGTGGGACTGGACAAGAGACCCAGTACTTC CASSGTGQETQYF - TRBJ2-5 - TRBV10-1
TGTGCCACCCAGAGTCGACGGACAGGGGATGAAAAACTGTTTTTT CATQSRRTGDEKLFF - TRBJ1-4 TRBD1 TRBV7-2
TGTGCCAGCAGCCAAGGGACAGGGGGCTTGGGGACTGAAGCTTTCTTT CASSQGTGGLGTEAFF - TRBJ1-1 TRBD1 TRBV4-2
TGTGCCAGCAGCCCGACAGGGTATGGCTACACCTTC CASSPTGYGYTF few TRBJ1-2 TRBD1 TRBV7-9
TGTGCCAGCAGCGCCCCGGGATCTAACTCTGGAAACACCATATATTTT CASSAPGSNSGNTIYF - TRBJ1-3 - TRBV7-9
TGTGCCAGCAGCCACCCTGGTGGGGCCGGGGAGCTGTTTTTT CASSHPGGAGELFF - TRBJ2-2 - TRBV14
TGTGCCAGCAGCCTCGTTTCTAGCGGCACAGATACGCAGTATTTT CASSLVSSGTDTQYF once TRBJ2-3 - TRBV7-6
TGTGCCAGCAGTTTTAGGGCAGGGTCCGAGCAGTACTTC CASSFRAGSEQYF - TRBJ2-7 - TRBV27
TGTGCCACCAGCCGCGGCGGGAGTCTTGAGCAGTACTTC CATSRGGSLEQYF - TRBJ2-7 TRBD2 TRBV15
TGCGCCAGCAGCTTGGGAGGGGCACATTTTAATGAAAAACTGTTTTTT CASSLGGAHFNEKLFF - TRBJ1-4 - TRBV5-1
TGCGCCAGCAGCTTGGGGCAGGGGGCTGGGAACACTGAAGCTTTCTTT CASSLGQGAGNTEAFF - TRBJ1-1 TRBD1 TRBV5-1